These 17 T cell receptor beta chains were sequenced from one sample in a study of CD8 T cells in Susac syndrome. 0.5 to 1 ug RNA was reverse transcribed with random hexamers. TCRdb re-derived calls from the immunoSEQ multiplex PCR reads in MiXCR, one entry per CDR3 protein. This table holds fewer than 200,000 distinct CDR3 sequences, about 94% found once. Sample: CD4+ T cells from PBMCs. These receptors originate from a human donor in good health.

The chain recombines TRBV5-4 with TRBJ2-7; D call uncertain. V was shortened by 5 bases and J by 2 bases, with 14 bases between the two germline ends. CDR3 length: 14 residues. CDR1 is SGHNT and CDR2 is YYREEE in the germline V gene (reference sequence). In DNA, the CDR3 is TGTGCCAGCAGGGTCGATCATGGCGCCTACGAGCAGTACTTC. It codes for CASRVDHGAYEQYF.

This chain's CDR3 is CAITLTGGPGNTIYF. The CDR3 DNA reads TGTGCCATCACTCTTACAGGGGGCCCTGGAAACACCATATATTTT. The V and J genes are TRBV2 and TRBJ1-3; 9 bases are shared with TRBD1. Germline assignment: CDR1 SNHLY and CDR2 FYNNEI. This CDR3 has 15 amino acids. The V gene end was trimmed by 10 bases and the J gene end by 2 bases; junction bases not matched to a gene: 9.

The CDR3 DNA reads TGCAGTGCTAGTTCCAGGGGCATGGGATATAATTCACCCCTCCACTTT. This codes for CSASSRGMGYNSPLHF. The V and J genes are TRBV20-1 and TRBJ1-6, with D tentatively TRBD1 (6 bases). V lost 3 bases and J lost 4, with 16 bases in between. The CDR3 is 16 residues long. Germline CDR1 reads DFQATT; CDR2 reads SNEGSKA (reference sequence).

This clonotype came up a few times. The gene calls are TRBV7-2 and TRBJ1-1; 9 nucleotides line up with TRBD1. The CDR3 has 13 amino acids. V dropped 5 bases and J dropped 4; count of bases not matched to a gene: 2. The germline gives CDR1 SGHTA, CDR2 FQGNSA. The CDR3 here is CASSQDRGTEAFF. In DNA form, the CDR3 reads TGTGCCAGCAGCCAGGACAGGGGCACTGAAGCTTTCTTT.

This rearrangement joins TRBV9 to TRBJ2-2; perhaps D is TRBD1 or TRBD2 (6 bases each). V was cut by 0 bases and J by 4 bases, with 13 bases left in between. From germline, CDR1 is SGDLS and CDR2 YYNGEE. This CDR3 is built from 16 residues. The CDR3 coding sequence is TGTGCCAGCAGCGTAGGAGGGGGGCAAGGCACCGGGGAGCTGTTTTTT. Residues: CASSVGGGQGTGELFF.

V is TRBV20-1 and J is TRBJ2-5, with 10 bases aligning to TRBD1. Looked up from germline, CDR1 is DFQATT and CDR2 is SNEGSKA (reference sequence). This CDR3 is 17 amino acids long. V shed 6 bases, J shed 0 bases, and the junction held 13 bases outside the gene matches. This CDR3 is CSATGGSGQGNQETQYF. DNA of the CDR3: TGCAGTGCAACGGGGGGGTCGGGACAGGGGAACCAAGAGACCCAGTACTTC.

This clonotype was counted between two and nine times. The chain uses TRBV7-3 and TRBJ2-7, with 12 bases aligning to TRBD2. After removal of 3 bases from V and 1 base from J, the junction contained 1 base not matched to a gene. Germline V lookup: CDR1 SGHTA, CDR2 FQGTGA. The CDR3 runs to 15 residues. The CDR3 sequence is CASSLTSGGSYEQYF. CDR3 in DNA: TGTGCCAGCAGCTTGACTAGCGGGGGATCCTACGAGCAGTACTTC.

The chain uses TRBV10-3 and TRBJ2-2; the match to TRBD1 covers 8 bases. V dropped 6 bases and J dropped 9; count of bases not matched to a gene: 9. Per germline, CDR1 ENHRY and CDR2 SYGVKD. This CDR3 is built from 14 residues. The CDR3 DNA is TGTGCCATCAGAGACCTTGGACAGGGCCGGGAGCTGTTTTTT. This codes for CAIRDLGQGRELFF.

The chain joins TRBV28 to TRBJ1-2; D ambiguous. The V gene lost 3 bases and the J gene lost 9 bases, with 8 bases spanning the gap. This CDR3 is 11 amino acids long. Germline V gives CDR1 MDHEN, CDR2 SYDVKM. The CDR3 region is CASSFKGSYTF. The CDR3 bases are TGTGCCAGCAGTTTCAAGGGCAGCTACACCTTC.

The chain links TRBV25-1 to TRBJ1-1; TRBD1 matches at 8 bases. This CDR3 region has 13 residues. Germline V gene sequence: CDR1 MGHDK, CDR2 SYGVNS. The V and J ends lost 4 bases and 5 bases, in that order; junction bases with no gene match: 3. The CDR3 nucleotides read TGTGCCAGCAGTGTGACAGGGGTTACTGAAGCTTTCTTT. This gives the protein CASSVTGVTEAFF.

This sequence joins TRBV6-5 and TRBJ2-7, with 7 positions matching TRBD1. CDR3 length equals 14 residues. The V gene end was trimmed by 6 bases and the J gene end by 7 bases; junction bases not matched to a gene: 12. Germline V gene lookup returns CDR1 MNHEY and CDR2 SVGAGI. The CDR3 coding sequence is TGTGCCAGCAGCGCCCCGACAGGGACCTCTGAGCAGTACTTC. Protein product: CASSAPTGTSEQYF.

Only one count was recorded for this clonotype. The chain joins TRBV4-1 to TRBJ2-3; D call uncertain. Germline V CDR1 and CDR2: MGHRA, YSYEKL. V gave up 4 bases and J gave up 3 bases, with 20 bases separating them. The CDR3 contains 17 residues. CDR3: CASSPQVSAKTTDTQYF. CDR3 DNA sequence: TGCGCCAGCAGCCCCCAGGTCAGCGCCAAGACGACAGATACGCAGTATTTT.

The CDR3 sequence is CASSLFSGANNEQFF. CDR3 DNA: TGTGCCAGCAGTTTATTCAGCGGGGCTAACAATGAGCAGTTCTTC. The V gene is TRBV27, the J gene TRBJ2-1; 7 nucleotides agree with TRBD2. Germline V gene lookup returns CDR1 MNHEY and CDR2 SMNVEV (reference sequence). V lost 1 base to trimming and J lost 5 bases; unmatched junction nucleotides: 5. This CDR3 comprises 15 residues.

The CDR3 nucleotides read TGCAGCGTTGCGAGGAGCAGTAAGAATGAAAAACTGTTTTTT. It yields the protein CSVARSSKNEKLFF. V is TRBV29-1 and J is TRBJ1-4, with D unclear. V lost 4 bases to trimming and J lost 5 bases, with 14 bases between them. The CDR3 runs 14 residues. Germline V gene sequence: CDR1 SQVTM, CDR2 ANQGSEA. Based on the CDR3 plus reference TRBV29-1 and TRBJ1-4, the full variable domain is SAVISQKPSRDICQRGTSLTIQCQVDSQVTMMFWYRQQPGQSLTLIATANQGSEATYESGFVIDKFPISRPNLTFSTLTVSNMSPEDSSIYLCSVARSSKNEKLFFGSGTQLSVL.

The chain recombines TRBV30 with TRBJ1-1; D is ambiguous. Germline V lookup: CDR1 GTSNPN, CDR2 SVGIG (reference sequence). Between the trimmed V and J ends, which lost 0 bases and 4 bases, there was a span of 6 bases. The CDR3 is made up of 12 amino acids. CDR3 in DNA: TGTGCCTGGAGTGTAGAGGGCACTGAAGCTTTCTTT. Amino acid sequence: CAWSVEGTEAFF.

The genes are TRBV2 and TRBJ2-7; 8 positions agree with TRBD1. With 7 bases clipped from V and 1 base from J, the junction kept 3 bases outside the gene matches. The CDR3 totals 13 residues. CDR1 is SNHLY and CDR2 is FYNNEI in the germline V gene. The CDR3 spells CASNRDRSYEQYF. CDR3 coding DNA: TGTGCCAGCAACCGGGACAGGTCCTACGAGCAGTACTTC.

This chain connects TRBV12-3 or TRBV12-4 to TRBJ1-2; D call uncertain. V lost 3 bases and J 8 bases, leaving 13 bases between the germline ends. This CDR3 comprises 13 residues. The CDR3, as DNA: TGTGCCAGCAGTTTGGGCTTTTCGGGAGGCTACACCTTC. It translates to CASSLGFSGGYTF.